Shown below are 28 T cell receptor beta chains from a single sample sequenced in a study of graft-versus-host responses after intestinal transplantation. The method was immunoSEQ multiplex PCR; TCRdb's version includes in-frame clones alone and lacks a portion of them. The sample has 35,000 to 45,000 clones; roughly 95% are singletons. No antigen is known for these receptors. The sample here was unstimulated CD4+ T cells sorted from spleen or lymph node cells, taken before transplant. Receptors were obtained from a human donor who was the organ donor for an intestinal transplant.

The chain employs TRBV19 and TRBJ1-5; D uncertain. Trimming removed 0 bases at V and 2 bases at J, with 11 bases between. This CDR3 region has 16 residues. Germline CDR1 is LNHDA and CDR2 is SQIVND (reference sequence). The CDR3 region has the DNA TGTGCCAGTAGTATAGATCTCGTCCTTCGCAATCAGCCCCAGCATTTT. Amino acids: CASSIDLVLRNQPQHF. The complete variable domain, with remaining parts taken from reference TRBV19 and TRBJ1-5, reads DGGITQSPKYLFRKEGQNVTLSCEQNLNHDAMYWYRQDPGQGLRLIYYSQIVNDFQKGDIAEGYSVSREKKESFPLTVTSAQKNPTAFYLCASSIDLVLRNQPQHFGDGTRLSIL.

The chain links TRBV10-3 to TRBJ1-2; 11 positions agree with TRBD1. The CDR3 spans 15 residues. Germline V lookup: CDR1 ENHRY, CDR2 SYGVKD. The trim removed 7 bases at V and 0 bases at J, leaving 4 bases unmatched. CDR3 in DNA: TGTGCCATCACCCCGGGACAGGGGGCTAACTATGGCTACACCTTC. This sequence encodes CAITPGQGANYGYTF.

This clone was seen only once. CDR3 sequence: CASSFQGQLSTEAFF. The CDR3 DNA sequence: TGTGCCAGCAGCTTCCAGGGACAACTAAGCACTGAAGCTTTCTTT. The chain couples TRBV7-9 to TRBJ1-1; D perhaps matches TRBD1 (6 bases). V shed 3 bases and J shed 4 bases, with 15 bases lying between them. The CDR3 has 15 amino acids. CDR1 SEHNR and CDR2 FQNEAQ come from the germline V gene (reference sequence).

The chain is built from TRBV5-1 and TRBJ2-1, with TRBD1 matching over 8 bases. V shed 5 bases and J 6 bases; nucleotides not matched to a gene: 4. The CDR3 has 13 amino acids. Per the germline V gene, CDR1 is SGHRS and CDR2 is YFSETQ. CDR3 DNA: TGCGCCAGCAGTCCCCAGGGGGCCAATGAGCAGTTCTTC. This sequence encodes CASSPQGANEQFF.

J is TRBJ1-3 and V is TRBV30, with 7 bases lining up with TRBD1. Germline trimming cut 7 bases from V and 4 bases from J; bases unmatched to any gene: 4. Per the germline V gene, CDR1 is GTSNPN and CDR2 is SVGIG (reference sequence). The CDR3 contains 12 residues. The DNA of the CDR3 is TGTGCCTTCGACAGGGACGGAAACACCATATATTTT. It is translated as CAFDRDGNTIYF. Full variable domain (outside the CDR3, taken from reference TRBV30 and TRBJ1-3): SQTIHQWPATLVQPVGSPLSLECTVEGTSNPNLYWYRQAAGRGLQLLFYSVGIGQISSEVPQNLSASRPQDRQFILSSKKLLLSDSGFYLCAFDRDGNTIYFGEGSWLTVV.

The chain recombines TRBV7-2 with TRBJ1-1, with D possibly TRBD1 on 5 matching bases. V was shortened by 5 bases and J by 10 bases, with 23 bases between the two germline ends. Germline V lookup: CDR1 SGHTA, CDR2 FQGNSA. CDR3 size: 15 residues. The CDR3 here is CASSPRGRLLRGAFF. In nucleotides, the CDR3 is TGTGCCAGCAGCCCCCGTGGCCGATTACTAAGGGGAGCTTTCTTT. The variable domain in full, completed from reference TRBV7-2 and TRBJ1-1, reads GAGVSQSPSNKVTEKGKDVELRCDPISGHTALYWYRQSLGQGLEFLIYFQGNSAPDKSGLPSDRFSAERTGGSVSTLTIQRTQQEDSAVYLCASSPRGRLLRGAFFGQGTRLTVV.

CDR3: CASSYSRDTYEQYF. CDR3 coding DNA: TGTGCCAGCAGTTACTCGAGAGACACCTACGAGCAGTACTTC. The chain uses TRBV6-5 and TRBJ2-7; the D is unclear. Germline V gives CDR1 MNHEY, CDR2 SVGAGI. V lost 0 bases and J lost 2, with 8 bases in between. The CDR3 runs to 14 residues.

The gene calls are TRBV6-6 and TRBJ1-1; D gene uncertain. V was clipped by 4 bases and J by 1 base, with 16 bases between them. Germline V lookup: CDR1 MNHNY, CDR2 SVGAGI (reference sequence). CDR3 length: 16 residues. CDR3 in DNA: TGTGCCAGCAGTTTCTCCAGTAAACGCCAGAACACTGAAGCTTTCTTT. The encoded protein is CASSFSSKRQNTEAFF.

The genes are TRBV27 and TRBJ1-6, with a possible D match to TRBD1 (5 bases). V lost 5 bases, J lost 13 bases, and 27 bases lay in between. This CDR3 has 17 amino acids. Germline lookup yields CDR1 MNHEY and CDR2 SMNVEV (reference sequence). CDR3 sequence (DNA): TGTGCCAGCAGTCTCCAATCAATACCGGGACTCACCTCCCCCCTCCACTTT. It is translated as CASSLQSIPGLTSPLHF.

The V and J genes are TRBV6-5 and TRBJ2-3; 12 nucleotides match TRBD2. Germline-derived CDR1 and CDR2 are MNHEY and SVGAGI. J gave up 4 bases and V 6 bases, and 5 bases lay outside the gene matches. The CDR3 totals 15 residues. The CDR3 region is CASSQGLAGPDTQYF. CDR3 sequence (DNA): TGTGCCAGCAGCCAGGGACTAGCGGGCCCAGATACGCAGTATTTT.

This sequence joins TRBV5-1 and TRBJ1-3; D uncertain. This CDR3 spans 15 amino acids. From germline, CDR1 is SGHRS and CDR2 YFSETQ. V lost 7 bases, J lost 0 bases, and 14 bases lay in between. CDR3: CASSLAQSSGNTIYF. As DNA, the CDR3 is TGCGCCAGCTCCCTGGCTCAGAGCTCTGGAAACACCATATATTTT.

The CDR3: CASSLRSAGANTGELFF. As DNA, the CDR3 is TGTGCCAGCAGCTTAAGGTCAGCGGGGGCGAACACCGGGGAGCTGTTTTTT. The chain recombines TRBV11-2 with TRBJ2-2, with TRBD2 matching 8 bases. V trimming: 2 bases; J trimming: 0 bases; junction bases outside the gene matches: 5. CDR3 size: 17 residues. Germline CDR1 reads SGHAT; CDR2 reads FQNNGV.

This chain connects TRBV5-1 to TRBJ1-6; 7 positions match TRBD1. The CDR3 totals 15 residues. J was trimmed by 7 bases and V by 4 bases; bases with no gene match: 8. The germline V gene has CDR1 SGHRS and CDR2 YFSETQ. DNA of the CDR3: TGCGCCAGCAGCCCAATAACGGGACAGAATTCACCCCTCCACTTT. It encodes CASSPITGQNSPLHF.

This clone has more than one count but fewer than ten. The genes are TRBV27 and TRBJ2-1, with 8 nucleotides matching TRBD1. CDR3 length: 15 amino acids. Germline loops: CDR1 MNHEY, CDR2 SMNVEV (reference sequence). J gave up 3 bases and V 5 bases, and 6 bases lay outside the gene matches. CDR3: CASSHVDRGYNEQFF. In nucleotides, the CDR3 is TGTGCCAGCAGTCACGTAGACAGGGGCTACAATGAGCAGTTCTTC.

As concerns this clone: Compared with germline, one end of the junction differs, possibly owing to a read error. This chain joins TRBV7-7 and TRBJ2-1, with a possible D match to TRBD2 (5 bases). CDR3 length equals 15 residues. Germline V gives CDR1 SSHAT, CDR2 FNYEAQ (reference sequence). The chain's CDR3 is CASSLAPGSGNEQFF. CDR3 nucleotides: TGTGCTAGCAGCTTAGCCCCGGGGAGTGGGAATGAGCAGTTCTTC.

V is TRBV15 and J is TRBJ2-2; D might be TRBD2 (5 bases). The germline CDR1 and CDR2 sequences are LNHNV and YYDKDF (reference sequence). The CDR3 covers 13 residues. Trimming pared 0 bases from V and 8 bases from J, leaving 7 bases between. CDR3 DNA sequence: TGTGCCACCAGCAGAGATCGAGGGGGGGAGCTGTTTTTT. Its protein product is CATSRDRGGELFF.

The chain has TRBV5-6 and TRBJ1-1; D is undetermined. Trimming cost V 1 base and J 1 base, with 14 bases left between them. CDR1 SGHDT and CDR2 YYEEEE come from the germline V gene. CDR3 length: 16 amino acids. The CDR3 protein is CASSLLTGWGNTEAFF. The CDR3 DNA follows: TGTGCCAGCAGCTTGCTGACTGGATGGGGGAACACTGAAGCTTTCTTT.

The chain employs TRBV5-4 and TRBJ2-1; 7 nucleotides agree with TRBD1. Per germline, CDR1 SGHNT and CDR2 YYREEE (reference sequence). The CDR3 has 13 amino acids. V shed 4 bases, J shed 5 bases, and the junction held 3 bases outside the gene matches. The CDR3 nucleotides read TGTGCCAGCAGCCGAACAGGGGACAATGAGCAGTTCTTC. This codes for CASSRTGDNEQFF.

The genes are TRBV29-1 and TRBJ1-2; 8 nucleotides align to TRBD1. This CDR3 comprises 13 residues. The germline V gene encodes CDR1 SQVTM and CDR2 ANQGSEA. V lost 4 bases and J lost 6; bases outside the gene matches: 7. The CDR3 sequence: CSVVRDRSHGYTF. The CDR3 DNA reads as TGCAGCGTTGTCCGGGACAGGAGTCATGGCTACACCTTC. Full variable domain (remainder filled in from reference TRBV29-1 and TRBJ1-2): SAVISQKPSRDICQRGTSLTIQCQVDSQVTMMFWYRQQPGQSLTLIATANQGSEATYESGFVIDKFPISRPNLTFSTLTVSNMSPEDSSIYLCSVVRDRSHGYTFGSGTRLTVV.

This chain uses TRBV4-1 with TRBJ2-3; D perhaps matches TRBD1 (6 bases). This CDR3 has 16 amino acids. Between the trimmed V and J ends, which lost 2 bases and 2 bases, there was a span of 14 bases. Germline loops: CDR1 MGHRA, CDR2 YSYEKL. The CDR3 bases are TGCGCCAGCAGCCAACCGGGACACCGATACACAGATACGCAGTATTTT. Translated: CASSQPGHRYTDTQYF.

The chain couples TRBV25-1 to TRBJ2-1, with 12 bases lining up with TRBD1. Germline values: CDR1 MGHDK, CDR2 SYGVNS. V was clipped by 4 bases and J by 15 bases; unmatched bases: 10. CDR3 length: 14 residues. The CDR3 DNA reads TGTGCCAGCAGTGGACGGGACAGGGGGCCTCCTGGGTTCTTC. The encoded protein is CASSGRDRGPPGFF.

The chain is built from TRBV29-1 and TRBJ1-1; D possibly corresponds to TRBD1 (5 bases). V was trimmed by 4 bases and J by 1 base, leaving 13 bases between them. Germline V lookup: CDR1 SQVTM, CDR2 ANQGSEA. The CDR3 is 14 residues long. Here the CDR3 DNA reads TGCAGCGTTGCCCATGGGGGGGAGAACACTGAAGCTTTCTTT. It yields the protein CSVAHGGENTEAFF.

The V and J genes are TRBV6-5 and TRBJ1-2; 12 bases map to TRBD1. The CDR3 covers 14 residues. Germline V gene lookup returns CDR1 MNHEY and CDR2 SVGAGI. Germline trimming cut 6 bases from V and 3 bases from J; bases unmatched to any gene: 2. The CDR3 DNA reads as TGTGCCAGCAGGCGGGACAGGGGGCACTATGGCTACACCTTC. Protein sequence: CASRRDRGHYGYTF.

The chain combines TRBV7-6 with TRBJ2-7; TRBD1 is a possible D gene (6 bases). This CDR3 is 19 amino acids long. Trimming took off 1 base at V and 4 bases at J, with 26 bases between the two ends. The V gene's germline CDR1 is SGHVS and CDR2 FNYEAQ. As DNA, the CDR3 is TGTGCCAGCAGCTTAGACGTCGGGACAACATCACTGTCTTCTTACGAGCAGTACTTC. Its translation: CASSLDVGTTSLSSYEQYF.

This chain joins TRBV4-2 and TRBJ2-5, with 12 bases matching TRBD2. The germline V gene has CDR1 LGHNA and CDR2 YNFKEQ. The length of the CDR3 is 15 residues. V was clipped by 1 base and J by 3 bases; unmatched bases: 0. CDR3 in amino acids: CASSQGLAGEETQYF. DNA of the CDR3: TGTGCCAGCAGCCAAGGACTAGCGGGGGAAGAGACCCAGTACTTC.

The genes are TRBV7-2 and TRBJ2-5; 14 bases fit TRBD2. Germline assignment: CDR1 SGHTA and CDR2 FQGNSA. V trimming: 5 bases; J trimming: 10 bases; junction bases outside the gene matches: 3. The CDR3 is made up of 13 amino acids. The CDR3 sequence: CASSTGLAGVQYF. The CDR3 nucleotides read TGTGCCAGCAGCACGGGACTAGCGGGGGTCCAGTACTTC.

The CDR3 nucleotides read TGTGCCAGCAGTTTTGGACAGGGCAGCTACGAGCAGTACTTC. Translated: CASSFGQGSYEQYF. The chain couples TRBV27 to TRBJ2-7, with TRBD1 identical over 8 bases. Germline V gene lookup returns CDR1 MNHEY and CDR2 SMNVEV (reference sequence). With V trimmed by 3 bases and J by 3 bases, 4 bases remained unmatched. This CDR3 is built from 14 residues.

The rearrangement joins TRBV7-3 to TRBJ2-6; D not resolved. The CDR3 runs to 14 residues. Germline lookup yields CDR1 SGHTA and CDR2 FQGTGA. Between the trimmed V and J ends, which lost 5 bases and 0 bases, there was a span of 5 bases. Here the CDR3 DNA reads TGTGCCAGCAGCCCGAGCTCTGGGGCCAACGTCCTGACTTTC. It translates to CASSPSSGANVLTF.